This T cell receptor beta chain was found in a study of shared clonotypes between healthy human individuals. Sequencing was performed with immunoSEQ multiplex PCR; in TCRdb, only in-frame clones are kept and a portion is missing. This sample yields 2 million to 2.5 million clones, of which about 95% are seen a single time; approximately 1.2% belongs to the top ten. Naive-designated CD8 cells lacked CD45RO, were positively enriched for CCR7, and omitted terminally differentiated effector memory CD45RA+ cells. Findings and limits, study-wide: Sequencing depth was expected to influence donor clonotype sharing.

Germline V gene lookup returns CDR1 MGHDK and CDR2 SYGVNS. CDR3 length: 11 residues. Of note for this clone: Its target is unknown. At one of its ends the junction is not consistent with the germline gene, which may arise from a read error.

This chain uses TRBV25-1 with TRBJ2-7; no reliable D call. The sequencing sample was made of naive CD8+ T cells sorted from blood. This clonotype was sampled from a man aged 18 to 29 in good health. CDR3 bases: TGTGCCAGCAGTGGGGCCTACGAGCAGTGCTTC. The encoded protein is CASSGAYEQCF.